A selection of T cell receptor beta chains follows, all from one sample in a study of cytomegalovirus exposure and HLA in healthy donors. Method: immunoSEQ multiplex PCR; TCRdb's copy keeps in-frame clones and lacks some. The sample lists 150,000 to 200,000 clones, 79% seen once, with about 2.5% in the top ten. The sequenced material came from PBMCs. These receptor sequences come from a woman aged 45 to 65 in good health and CMV-seronegative. CDR3s include the opening cysteine and the closing phenylalanine or tryptophan. D genes are given only for firm matches. Part of the rows lack a size; the others show once, few, many or a class for expanded clones.

cdr3_aa: CASSVQVINQPQHF
cdr3_nt: TGTGCCAGCAGTGTGCAGGTTATTAATCAGCCCCAGCATTTT
v_call: TRBV6-1
clone_size: .
d_call: .
j_call: TRBJ1-5

cdr3_aa: CASSPDAGTPYGYTF
cdr3_nt: TGTGCCAGCAGCCCCGATGCCGGGACACCTTATGGCTACACCTTC
v_call: TRBV7-3
clone_size: .
d_call: .
j_call: TRBJ1-2

cdr3_aa: CSAGSVERSEQYF
cdr3_nt: TGCAGCGCTGGATCCGTCGAAAGGAGCGAGCAGTACTTC
v_call: TRBV29-1
clone_size: .
d_call: .
j_call: TRBJ2-7

cdr3_aa: CASSRGAEQPQHF
cdr3_nt: TGTGCCAGTTCTCGGGGGGCAGAGCAGCCCCAGCATTTT
v_call: TRBV6-5
clone_size: .
d_call: .
j_call: TRBJ1-5

cdr3_aa: CASRGASELFF
cdr3_nt: TGTGCCAGTCGGGGGGCGAGCGAGCTGTTTTTT
v_call: TRBV6-5
clone_size: .
d_call: .
j_call: TRBJ2-2

cdr3_aa: CASSLGLGGREQFF
cdr3_nt: TGTGCCAGCAGCCTTGGGCTAGGGGGACGGGAGCAGTTCTTC
v_call: TRBV28
clone_size: .
d_call: .
j_call: TRBJ2-1

cdr3_aa: CASSLLKWAGNHEQYF
cdr3_nt: TGTGCCAGCAGTTTATTAAAGTGGGCGGGTAACCACGAGCAGTACTTC
v_call: TRBV28
clone_size: few
d_call: .
j_call: TRBJ2-7

cdr3_aa: CASSPREGGGKQFF
cdr3_nt: TGTGCCAGCAGTCCCCGGGAGGGAGGAGGCAAGCAGTTCTTC
v_call: TRBV27
clone_size: .
d_call: TRBD2
j_call: TRBJ2-1

cdr3_aa: CASSSTRGTERNTEAFF
cdr3_nt: TGTGCCAGCAGCTCCACACGCGGCACTGAGAGGAACACTGAAGCTTTCTTT
v_call: TRBV7-9
clone_size: .
d_call: .
j_call: TRBJ1-1

cdr3_aa: CASSYTWGGREQYF
cdr3_nt: TGTGCCAGCAGCTACACCTGGGGGGGTCGCGAGCAGTACTTC
v_call: TRBV7-8
clone_size: .
d_call: TRBD2
j_call: TRBJ2-7

cdr3_aa: CSVSERDEQYF
cdr3_nt: TGCAGTGTTAGTGAACGCGACGAGCAGTACTTC
v_call: TRBV20-1
clone_size: .
d_call: .
j_call: TRBJ2-7

cdr3_aa: CASSNPGLAGIEQYF
cdr3_nt: TGTGCCAGCTCAAATCCGGGACTAGCGGGAATCGAGCAGTACTTC
v_call: TRBV6-5
clone_size: .
d_call: TRBD2
j_call: TRBJ2-7

cdr3_aa: CATSSRGYNTEAFF
cdr3_nt: TGTGCCACCAGCTCGAGGGGGTACAACACTGAAGCTTTCTTT
v_call: TRBV15
clone_size: .
d_call: .
j_call: TRBJ1-1

cdr3_aa: CASSLGGQGFTEAFF
cdr3_nt: TGCGCCAGCAGCTTGGGGGGACAGGGGTTCACTGAAGCTTTCTTT
v_call: TRBV5-1
clone_size: .
d_call: TRBD1
j_call: TRBJ1-1

cdr3_aa: CASSERDSGNTIYF
cdr3_nt: TGTGCCAGCAGTGAAAGGGACAGCGGAAACACCATATATTTT
v_call: TRBV9
clone_size: .
d_call: TRBD1
j_call: TRBJ1-3

cdr3_aa: CASSWDASGKNTDTQYF
cdr3_nt: TGTGCCAGCAGCTGGGACGCTAGCGGGAAGAACACAGATACGCAGTATTTT
v_call: TRBV28
clone_size: .
d_call: TRBD2
j_call: TRBJ2-3

cdr3_aa: CSVSGDSHGLGDTQYF
cdr3_nt: TGCAGCGTTAGTGGGGACTCACATGGTCTGGGAGATACGCAGTATTTT
v_call: TRBV29-1
clone_size: .
d_call: .
j_call: TRBJ2-3

cdr3_aa: CSAKEGDTEAFF
cdr3_nt: TGCAGCGCGAAAGAGGGGGACACTGAAGCTTTCTTT
v_call: TRBV29-1
clone_size: once
d_call: .
j_call: TRBJ1-1

cdr3_aa: CASSQAIGTDNQPQHF
cdr3_nt: TGTGCCAGCAGCCAAGCAATTGGGACAGACAATCAGCCCCAGCATTTT
v_call: TRBV4-2
clone_size: .
d_call: TRBD1
j_call: TRBJ1-5

cdr3_aa: CASSLKQGVQPQHF
cdr3_nt: TGTGCCAGCAGCTTAAAACAGGGAGTTCAGCCCCAGCATTTT
v_call: TRBV5-5
clone_size: .
d_call: .
j_call: TRBJ1-5

cdr3_aa: CASSVDTPGAEQYF
cdr3_nt: TGTGCCAGTAGTGTGGACACCCCAGGGGCCGAGCAGTACTTC
v_call: TRBV19
clone_size: .
d_call: .
j_call: TRBJ2-7

cdr3_aa: CASSLEIRTESGYTF
cdr3_nt: TGCGCCAGCAGCTTGGAAATTAGGACAGAAAGCGGCTACACCTTC
v_call: TRBV5-1
clone_size: .
d_call: .
j_call: TRBJ1-2

cdr3_aa: CASSMDRGPGETQYF
cdr3_nt: TGTGCCAGCAGCATGGACAGGGGGCCGGGAGAGACCCAGTACTTC
v_call: TRBV7-2
clone_size: .
d_call: TRBD1
j_call: TRBJ2-5

cdr3_aa: CASSLGGSGWETQYF
cdr3_nt: TGTGCCAGCAGCTTAGGCGGGAGCGGATGGGAGACCCAGTACTTC
v_call: TRBV7-2
clone_size: .
d_call: TRBD2
j_call: TRBJ2-5

cdr3_aa: CASSPYGGEQFF
cdr3_nt: TGCGCCAGCAGCCCTTACGGGGGTGAGCAGTTCTTC
v_call: TRBV5-1
clone_size: .
d_call: .
j_call: TRBJ2-1

cdr3_aa: CASSLRSSGVYEQYF
cdr3_nt: TGTGCCAGCAGCTTAAGGTCGAGCGGGGTCTACGAGCAGTACTTC
v_call: TRBV5-6
clone_size: .
d_call: TRBD2
j_call: TRBJ2-7

cdr3_aa: CASSLMSPGTQYF
cdr3_nt: TGTGCCAGCAGCCTCATGTCCCCAGGCACGCAGTATTTT
v_call: TRBV7-8
clone_size: once
d_call: .
j_call: TRBJ2-3

cdr3_aa: CATTGTGTGGGTQYF
cdr3_nt: TGTGCCACAACCGGAACCGGGACAGGGGGGGGGACCCAGTACTTC
v_call: TRBV28
clone_size: .
d_call: TRBD1
j_call: TRBJ2-5

cdr3_aa: CASSSYEVTNTEAFF
cdr3_nt: TGTGCCAGCAGCTCATACGAGGTGACGAACACTGAAGCTTTCTTT
v_call: TRBV7-8
clone_size: once
d_call: .
j_call: TRBJ1-1

cdr3_aa: CASSFGPNYGYTF
cdr3_nt: TGTGCCAGCAGTTTTGGGCCCAACTATGGCTACACCTTC
v_call: TRBV6-5
clone_size: .
d_call: .
j_call: TRBJ1-2

cdr3_aa: CASSPSTGGNTEAFF
cdr3_nt: TGTGCCAGCTCTCCTTCGACAGGGGGGAACACTGAAGCTTTCTTT
v_call: TRBV18
clone_size: once
d_call: TRBD1
j_call: TRBJ1-1

cdr3_aa: CASSRPGTGVAEQYF
cdr3_nt: TGTGCCAGCAGTCGACCCGGGACAGGGGTGGCCGAGCAGTACTTC
v_call: TRBV25-1
clone_size: .
d_call: TRBD1
j_call: TRBJ2-7

cdr3_aa: CASSLWGQGALAALRYTQYF
cdr3_nt: TGTGCCAGCAGTTTATGGGGGCAGGGGGCCCTAGCGGCTCTAAGGTATACGCAGTATTTT
v_call: TRBV27
clone_size: .
d_call: .
j_call: TRBJ2-3

cdr3_aa: CASARDSGANVLTF
cdr3_nt: TGCGCCAGCGCCCGGGACTCTGGGGCCAACGTCCTGACTTTC
v_call: TRBV5-1
clone_size: .
d_call: .
j_call: TRBJ2-6

cdr3_aa: CASSYRTSLEETQYF
cdr3_nt: TGTGCCAGCAGCTACAGGACCTCATTGGAAGAGACCCAGTACTTC
v_call: TRBV7-9
clone_size: .
d_call: .
j_call: TRBJ2-5

cdr3_aa: CASSPSLGQKSNQPQHF
cdr3_nt: TGTGCCAGCAGCCCATCCCTCGGACAGAAGAGCAATCAGCCCCAGCATTTT
v_call: TRBV27
clone_size: few
d_call: .
j_call: TRBJ1-5

cdr3_aa: CASSTTGTGEKLFF
cdr3_nt: TGTGCCAGCAGCACAACCGGGACAGGAGAAAAACTGTTTTTT
v_call: TRBV7-6
clone_size: .
d_call: TRBD1
j_call: TRBJ1-4

cdr3_aa: CASSQGGRGPGETQYF
cdr3_nt: TGCGCCAGCAGCCAAGGGGGGCGGGGGCCCGGAGAGACCCAGTACTTC
v_call: TRBV4-3
clone_size: .
d_call: .
j_call: TRBJ2-5

cdr3_aa: CASSVPPGNTEAFF
cdr3_nt: TGTGCCAGCAGCGTCCCCCCGGGGAACACTGAAGCTTTCTTT
v_call: TRBV5-4
clone_size: few
d_call: .
j_call: TRBJ1-1

cdr3_aa: CASSQDAGTGYEKLFF
cdr3_nt: TGCGCCAGCAGCCAAGATGCCGGGACAGGGTATGAAAAACTGTTTTTT
v_call: TRBV4-1
clone_size: .
d_call: TRBD1
j_call: TRBJ1-4

cdr3_aa: CASSVREQLYEQYF
cdr3_nt: TGTGCCAGCAGTGTCCGTGAGCAACTTTACGAGCAGTACTTC
v_call: TRBV6-1
clone_size: few
d_call: .
j_call: TRBJ2-7

cdr3_aa: CASSIRVGAEKLFF
cdr3_nt: TGTGCCAGCAGTATCAGGGTTGGTGCTGAAAAACTGTTTTTT
v_call: TRBV7-9
clone_size: .
d_call: .
j_call: TRBJ1-4

cdr3_aa: CASSFGARLGHPEAFF
cdr3_nt: TGTGCCAGCAGCTTCGGGGCCCGACTGGGACACCCAGAAGCTTTCTTT
v_call: TRBV7-9
clone_size: .
d_call: .
j_call: TRBJ1-1

cdr3_aa: CASSQGVTATYEQYF
cdr3_nt: TGCGCCAGCAGCCAAGGGGTGACTGCGACCTACGAGCAGTACTTC
v_call: TRBV4-3
clone_size: few
d_call: .
j_call: TRBJ2-7

cdr3_aa: CASSSYNEQFF
cdr3_nt: TGCGCCAGCAGCTCTTACAATGAGCAGTTCTTC
v_call: TRBV5-1
clone_size: once
d_call: .
j_call: TRBJ2-1

cdr3_aa: CASSFEQDDTEAFF
cdr3_nt: TGCGCCAGCAGCTTTGAACAGGACGACACTGAAGCTTTCTTT
v_call: TRBV5-1
clone_size: few
d_call: .
j_call: TRBJ1-1

cdr3_aa: CASSLREQGSGSPLHF
cdr3_nt: TGCGCCAGCAGCTTGCGGGAACAGGGGTCTGGTTCACCCCTCCACTTT
v_call: TRBV5-1
clone_size: .
d_call: TRBD1
j_call: TRBJ1-6

cdr3_aa: CASSPATGPTYF
cdr3_nt: TGTGCCAGCAGTCCCGCGACAGGACCCACGTACTTC
v_call: TRBV28
clone_size: .
d_call: .
j_call: TRBJ2-4

cdr3_aa: CASSQDQRAGTGELFF
cdr3_nt: TGCGCCAGCAGCCAAGATCAAAGGGCGGGCACCGGGGAGCTGTTTTTT
v_call: TRBV4-3
clone_size: .
d_call: .
j_call: TRBJ2-2

cdr3_aa: CASSRRENANTGELFF
cdr3_nt: TGTGCCAGCAGCCGCCGGGAGAACGCGAACACCGGGGAGCTGTTTTTT
v_call: TRBV11-3
clone_size: .
d_call: .
j_call: TRBJ2-2

cdr3_aa: CASSQGRGLGVRDEKLFF
cdr3_nt: TGCGCCAGCAGCCAAGGGCGGGGCCTCGGGGTACGGGATGAAAAACTGTTTTTT
v_call: TRBV4-3
clone_size: few
d_call: .
j_call: TRBJ1-4

cdr3_aa: CASSSRSVNTEAFF
cdr3_nt: TGTGCCAGCAGCTCGCGTTCCGTCAACACTGAAGCTTTCTTT
v_call: TRBV7-9
clone_size: .
d_call: .
j_call: TRBJ1-1

cdr3_aa: CASSPGTGAYEQYF
cdr3_nt: TGTGCCAGCTCCCCCGGGACAGGAGCCTACGAGCAGTACTTC
v_call: TRBV18
clone_size: .
d_call: TRBD1
j_call: TRBJ2-7

cdr3_aa: CASSPTGRSYEQYF
cdr3_nt: TGCGCCAGCAGCCCGACGGGTAGGTCCTACGAGCAGTACTTC
v_call: TRBV5-1
clone_size: few
d_call: .
j_call: TRBJ2-7

cdr3_aa: CASSPGLADNEQFF
cdr3_nt: TGTGCCAGCTCACCGGGACTAGCGGACAATGAGCAGTTCTTC
v_call: TRBV18
clone_size: few
d_call: TRBD2
j_call: TRBJ2-1

cdr3_aa: CASSGQGPGNEQFF
cdr3_nt: TGTGCCAGCTCAGGACAGGGTCCGGGGAATGAGCAGTTCTTC
v_call: TRBV18
clone_size: .
d_call: TRBD1
j_call: TRBJ2-1